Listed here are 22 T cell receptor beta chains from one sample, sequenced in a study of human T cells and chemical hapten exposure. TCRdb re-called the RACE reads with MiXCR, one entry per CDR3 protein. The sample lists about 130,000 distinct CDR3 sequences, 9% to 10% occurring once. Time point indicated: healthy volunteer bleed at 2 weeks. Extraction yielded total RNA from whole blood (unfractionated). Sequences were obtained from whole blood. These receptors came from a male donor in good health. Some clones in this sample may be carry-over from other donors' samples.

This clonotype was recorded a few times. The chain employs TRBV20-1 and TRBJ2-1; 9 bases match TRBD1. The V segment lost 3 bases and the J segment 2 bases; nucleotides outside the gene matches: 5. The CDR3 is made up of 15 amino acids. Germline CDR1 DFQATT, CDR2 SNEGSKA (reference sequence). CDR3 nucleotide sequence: TGCAGTGCTAGGTCGGACAGGGGTGCCTACAATGAGCAGTTCTTC. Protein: CSARSDRGAYNEQFF.

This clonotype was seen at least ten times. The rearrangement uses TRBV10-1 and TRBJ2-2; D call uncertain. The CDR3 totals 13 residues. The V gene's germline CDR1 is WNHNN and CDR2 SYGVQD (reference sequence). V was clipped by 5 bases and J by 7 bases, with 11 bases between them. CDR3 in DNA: TGCGCCAGCAGTCAAGGTCCGGGCGGGGAGCTGTTTTTT. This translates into CASSQGPGGELFF.

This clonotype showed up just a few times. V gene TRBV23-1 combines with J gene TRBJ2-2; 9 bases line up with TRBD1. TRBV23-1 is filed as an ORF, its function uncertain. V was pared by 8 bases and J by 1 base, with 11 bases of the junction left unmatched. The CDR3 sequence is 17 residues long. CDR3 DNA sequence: TGCGCCAGCCTTAGCGGACAGGGGCACCTGAACACCGGGGAGCTGTTTTTT. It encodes CASLSGQGHLNTGELFF.

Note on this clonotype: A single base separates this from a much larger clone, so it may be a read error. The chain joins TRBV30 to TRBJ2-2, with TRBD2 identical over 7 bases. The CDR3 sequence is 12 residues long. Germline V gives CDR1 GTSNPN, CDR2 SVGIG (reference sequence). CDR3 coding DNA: TGTGCCTGGAGCCCAGGGAGCGGGAAGCTGTTTTTT. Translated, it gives CAWSPGSGKLFF.

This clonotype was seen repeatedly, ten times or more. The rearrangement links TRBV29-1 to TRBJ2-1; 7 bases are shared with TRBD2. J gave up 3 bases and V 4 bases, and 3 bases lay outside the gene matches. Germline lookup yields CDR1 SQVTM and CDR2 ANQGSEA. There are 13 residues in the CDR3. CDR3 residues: CSVGSGDYNEQFF. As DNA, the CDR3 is TGCAGCGTTGGGAGCGGGGACTACAATGAGCAGTTCTTC.

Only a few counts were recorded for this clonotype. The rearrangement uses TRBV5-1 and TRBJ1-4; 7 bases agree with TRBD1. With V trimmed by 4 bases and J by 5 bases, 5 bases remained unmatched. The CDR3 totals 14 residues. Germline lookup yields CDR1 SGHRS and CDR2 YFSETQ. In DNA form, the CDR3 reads TGCGCCAGCAGCATCGGGACAGCAAATGAAAAACTGTTTTTT. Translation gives CASSIGTANEKLFF.

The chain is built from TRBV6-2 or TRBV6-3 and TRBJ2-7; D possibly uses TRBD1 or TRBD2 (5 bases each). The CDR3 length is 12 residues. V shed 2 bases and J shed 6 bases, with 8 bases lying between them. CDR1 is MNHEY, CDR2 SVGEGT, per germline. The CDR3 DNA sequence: TGTGCCAGCAGTTACGGGGGTCGCGAGCAGTACTTC. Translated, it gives CASSYGGREQYF.

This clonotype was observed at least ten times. CDR3 region: CASSLAQAGGQETQYF. For the CDR3, the DNA is TGTGCCAGCAGCTTAGCTCAAGCGGGAGGTCAAGAGACCCAGTACTTC. J is TRBJ2-5 and V is TRBV7-9; 9 bases are shared with TRBD2. Trimming removed 0 bases from V and 2 bases from J; junction bases left unmatched: 4. Per germline, CDR1 SEHNR and CDR2 FQNEAQ (reference sequence). The CDR3 extends over 16 amino acids.

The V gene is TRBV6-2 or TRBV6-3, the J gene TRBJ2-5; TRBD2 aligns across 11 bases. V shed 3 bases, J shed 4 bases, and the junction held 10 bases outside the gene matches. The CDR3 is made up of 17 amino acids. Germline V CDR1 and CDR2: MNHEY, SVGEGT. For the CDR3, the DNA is TGTGCCAGCAGTTATCGGCTAGCGGGAGGTGGTCGAGAGACCCAGTACTTC. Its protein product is CASSYRLAGGGRETQYF.

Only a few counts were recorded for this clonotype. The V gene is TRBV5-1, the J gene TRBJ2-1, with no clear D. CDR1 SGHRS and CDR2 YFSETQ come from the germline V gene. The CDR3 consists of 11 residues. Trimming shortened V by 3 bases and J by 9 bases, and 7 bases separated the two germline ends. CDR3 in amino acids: CASSWGIEQFF. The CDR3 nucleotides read TGCGCCAGCAGCTGGGGTATTGAGCAGTTCTTC.

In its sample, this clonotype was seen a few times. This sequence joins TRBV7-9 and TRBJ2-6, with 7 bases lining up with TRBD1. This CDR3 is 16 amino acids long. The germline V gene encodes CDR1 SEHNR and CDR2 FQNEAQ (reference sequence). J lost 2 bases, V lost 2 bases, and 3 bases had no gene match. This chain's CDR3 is CASSLLGTAGANVLTF. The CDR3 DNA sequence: TGTGCCAGCAGCTTACTCGGGACAGCTGGGGCCAACGTCCTGACTTTC.

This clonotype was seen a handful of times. The CDR3 DNA is TGTGCCAGCAGTTTAAAGGCTAGCGGAAAAGATACGCAGTATTTT. Translating gives CASSLKASGKDTQYF. This chain uses TRBV28 with TRBJ2-3, with 7 nucleotides matching TRBD2. The CDR3 loop spans 15 amino acids. Unmatched junction bases numbered 7, after V lost 2 bases and J lost 5 bases. Germline loops: CDR1 MDHEN, CDR2 SYDVKM. The full variable domain, rest sourced from reference TRBV28 and TRBJ2-3, is DVKVTQSSRYLVKRTGEKVFLECVQDMDHENMFWYRQDPGLGLRLIYFSYDVKMKEKGDIPEGYSVSREKKERFSLILESASTNQTSMYLCASSLKASGKDTQYFGPGTRLTVL.

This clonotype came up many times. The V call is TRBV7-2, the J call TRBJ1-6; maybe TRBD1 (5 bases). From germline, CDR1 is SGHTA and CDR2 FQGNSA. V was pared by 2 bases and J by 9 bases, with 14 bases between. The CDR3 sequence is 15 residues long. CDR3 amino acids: CASSLRRGQVSPLHF. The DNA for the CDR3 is TGTGCCAGCAGCTTAAGAAGGGGTCAGGTTTCACCCCTCCACTTT.

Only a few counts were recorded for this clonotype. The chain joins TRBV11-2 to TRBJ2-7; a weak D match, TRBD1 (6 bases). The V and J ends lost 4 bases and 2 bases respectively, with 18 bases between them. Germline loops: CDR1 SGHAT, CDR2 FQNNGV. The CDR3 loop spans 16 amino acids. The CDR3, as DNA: TGTGCCAGCAGCTCGACCTTTGACAGGTTTACCTACGAGCAGTACTTC. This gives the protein CASSSTFDRFTYEQYF.

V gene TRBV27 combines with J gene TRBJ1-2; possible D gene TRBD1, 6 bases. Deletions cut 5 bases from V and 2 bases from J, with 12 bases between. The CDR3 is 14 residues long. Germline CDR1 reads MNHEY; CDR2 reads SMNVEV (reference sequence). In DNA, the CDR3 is TGTGCCAGCAGTGCCGGACAGAAAAACTATGGCTACACCTTC. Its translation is CASSAGQKNYGYTF.

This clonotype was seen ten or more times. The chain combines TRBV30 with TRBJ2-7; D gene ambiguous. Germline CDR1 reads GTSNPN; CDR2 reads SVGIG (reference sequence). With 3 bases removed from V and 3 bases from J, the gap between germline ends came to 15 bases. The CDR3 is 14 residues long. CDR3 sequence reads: CAWRAGPGDYEQYF. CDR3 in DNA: TGTGCCTGGAGGGCCGGGCCCGGCGACTACGAGCAGTACTTC.

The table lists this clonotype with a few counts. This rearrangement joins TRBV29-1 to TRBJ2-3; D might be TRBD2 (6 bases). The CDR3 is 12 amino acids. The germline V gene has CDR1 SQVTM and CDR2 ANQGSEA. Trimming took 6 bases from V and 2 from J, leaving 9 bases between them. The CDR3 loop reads CSVRDFTDTQYF. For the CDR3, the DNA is TGCAGCGTCAGGGACTTCACAGATACGCAGTATTTT.

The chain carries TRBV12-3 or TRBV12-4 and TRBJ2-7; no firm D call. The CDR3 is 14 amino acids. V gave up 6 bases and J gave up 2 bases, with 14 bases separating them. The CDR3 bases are TGTGCCAGCAGCCCCTCCGGCCCTACCTACGAGCAGTACTTC. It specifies CASSPSGPTYEQYF.

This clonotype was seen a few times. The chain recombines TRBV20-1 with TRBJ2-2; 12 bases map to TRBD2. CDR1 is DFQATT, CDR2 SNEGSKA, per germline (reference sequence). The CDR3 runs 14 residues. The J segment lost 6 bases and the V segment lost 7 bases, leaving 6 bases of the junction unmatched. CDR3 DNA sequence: TGCAGTGGGACTAGCGGGAACCCGGCCGGGGAGCTGTTTTTT. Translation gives CSGTSGNPAGELFF.

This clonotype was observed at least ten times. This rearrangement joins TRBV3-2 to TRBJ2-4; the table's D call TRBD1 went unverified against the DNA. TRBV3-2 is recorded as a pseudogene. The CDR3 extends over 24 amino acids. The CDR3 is CASSLSSRGVGRCPSVLAKNIQYF. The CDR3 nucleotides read TGTGCCAGCAGCCTCAGCAGCCGGGGGGTGGGGCGATGCCCTAGCGTCCTAGCCAAAAACATTCAGTACTTC.

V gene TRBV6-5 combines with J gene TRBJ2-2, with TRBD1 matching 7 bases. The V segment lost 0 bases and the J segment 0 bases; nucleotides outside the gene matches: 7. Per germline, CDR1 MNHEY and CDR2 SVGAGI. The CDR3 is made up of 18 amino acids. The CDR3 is CASSYSILGQANTGELFF. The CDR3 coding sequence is TGTGCCAGCAGTTACTCGATCCTAGGACAGGCGAACACCGGGGAGCTGTTTTTT.

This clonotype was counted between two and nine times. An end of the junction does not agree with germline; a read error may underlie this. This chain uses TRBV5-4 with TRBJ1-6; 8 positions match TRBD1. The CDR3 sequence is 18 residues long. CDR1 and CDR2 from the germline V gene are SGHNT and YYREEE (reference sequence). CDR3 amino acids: CASSLTASRGRGNSPLLF. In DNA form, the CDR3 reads TGTGCCAGCAGCTTGACCGCCTCCAGGGGGCGCGGTAATTCACCCCTCCTCTTT.